Below are 23 T cell receptor beta chains sequenced from a single sample in a study of T cell repertoires in cytomegalovirus infection (dated by TCRdb to 2018 to 2020). The intended sense of this specimen's treatment or condition label: in vitro stimulation with specific CMV peptide epitopes to enrich CMV-specific T cells. No antigen has been assigned to these receptors. The sample was run on an Illumina HiSeq 1500. In TCRdb, the public reads were trimmed at Q25 with fastp and aligned with MiXCR, with productive beta chains retained. All rows with the same CDR3 protein become a single entry with the most common DNA and genes. Recorded for this sample are hundreds of thousands of distinct CDR3 sequences; roughly 30% of them occurred a single time. Over 12% of the sample lies in the top ten. Material: cultured CD8+ T cells from PBMCs, obtained from culture after CMV antigen stimulation. These receptors were obtained from a human donor in good health (CMV status not recorded). Some clones in this sample may be carry-over from other donors' samples.

The table lists this clonotype with many counts. V and J are TRBV7-8 and TRBJ1-2, with 10 bases that match TRBD1. The CDR3 is made up of 15 amino acids. CDR1 SGHVS and CDR2 FQNEAQ come from the germline V gene. After removal of 3 bases from V and 3 bases from J, the junction contained 4 bases not matched to a gene. The CDR3 sequence is CASSLRGQGYYGYTF. As DNA, the CDR3 is TGTGCCAGCAGCTTGAGGGGACAGGGGTACTATGGCTACACCTTC.

This rearrangement joins TRBV19 to TRBJ2-1; 8 nucleotides agree with TRBD2. CDR3 length: 14 residues. CDR1 and CDR2 from the germline V gene are LNHDA and SQIVND (reference sequence). The ends lost 6 bases at V and 4 bases at J; junction bases unmatched: 5. The CDR3 here is CASRTGGGYNEQFF. CDR3 nucleotide sequence: TGTGCCAGTAGAACCGGGGGGGGATACAATGAGCAGTTCTTC.

This clonotype was counted ten times or more. The chain links TRBV6-2 or TRBV6-3 to TRBJ1-5; D ambiguous. V lost 3 bases and J 0 bases, leaving 9 bases between the germline ends. The CDR3 loop spans 15 amino acids. The germline V gene has CDR1 MNHEY and CDR2 SVGEGT. CDR3 protein: CASSYGLDSNQPQHF. In DNA, the CDR3 is TGTGCCAGCAGTTATGGGCTCGATAGCAATCAGCCCCAGCATTTT.

This chain joins TRBV7-3 and TRBJ2-1, with TRBD1 matching 8 bases. Germline values: CDR1 SGHTA, CDR2 FQGTGA. V lost 8 bases to trimming and J lost 2 bases; unmatched junction nucleotides: 8. There are 15 residues in the CDR3. The CDR3 here is CASRLQGVAYNEQFF. CDR3 coding DNA: TGTGCCAGCCGGTTACAGGGGGTAGCCTACAATGAGCAGTTCTTC.

V usage is TRBV9 and J usage is TRBJ1-4, with TRBD1 matching over 7 bases. Germline V lookup: CDR1 SGDLS, CDR2 YYNGEE. The CDR3 length is 14 residues. V was pared by 5 bases and J by 7 bases, with 8 bases of the junction left unmatched. CDR3: CASRGTGAGEKLFF. CDR3 coding DNA: TGTGCCAGCAGGGGAACAGGGGCAGGTGAAAAACTGTTTTTT.

The J gene is TRBJ1-6, the V gene TRBV27; weak D call: TRBD1 (6 bases). The CDR3 covers 13 residues. The V gene's germline CDR1 is MNHEY and CDR2 SMNVEV (reference sequence). Trimming took 8 bases from V and 8 from J, leaving 13 bases between them. This CDR3 reads CASSTGTYSPLHF. In DNA, the CDR3 is TGTGCCAGCTCAACAGGGACCTATTCACCCCTCCACTTT.

The chain recombines TRBV12-3 or TRBV12-4 with TRBJ1-1, with TRBD1 matching over 9 bases. The CDR3 is made up of 13 amino acids. The J segment lost 13 bases and the V segment lost 5 bases, leaving 11 bases of the junction unmatched. The CDR3 sequence is CASSARDRADHFF. CDR3 DNA sequence: TGTGCCAGCAGTGCCCGGGACAGGGCCGATCATTTCTTT.

This clonotype was counted between two and nine times. A much larger clone is a single base away; this may be a read error. This chain uses TRBV7-6 with TRBJ2-1; the match to TRBD2 covers 9 bases. V lost 3 bases to trimming and J lost 2 bases; unmatched junction nucleotides: 2. Germline lookup yields CDR1 SGHVS and CDR2 FNYEAQ. CDR3 size: 15 residues. DNA of the CDR3: TGTGCCAGCAGCTTCGGCGGGGGGGCCTACAATGAGCAGTTCTTC. Translating gives CASSFGGGAYNEQFF.

The chain recombines TRBV3-1 with TRBJ1-1, with 7 bases fitting TRBD1. V was clipped by 3 bases and J by 5 bases; unmatched bases: 15. The germline gives CDR1 LGHDT, CDR2 YNNKEL (reference sequence). The CDR3 runs 17 residues. The CDR3 sequence: CASSHQRQGTSFTEAFF. The CDR3 DNA sequence: TGTGCCAGCAGCCATCAAAGACAGGGCACTTCTTTTACTGAAGCTTTCTTT.

This clonotype has a handful of counts. V gene TRBV7-9 combines with J gene TRBJ2-2; D uncertain. V shed 0 bases and J shed 6 bases, with 11 bases lying between them. CDR3 length: 15 amino acids. The germline V gene encodes CDR1 SEHNR and CDR2 FQNEAQ (reference sequence). This CDR3 is CASSLARVGAGELFF. In nucleotides, the CDR3 is TGTGCCAGCAGCTTAGCGCGTGTTGGGGCCGGGGAGCTGTTTTTT. Full variable domain (outside the CDR3, taken from reference TRBV7-9 and TRBJ2-2): DTGVSQNPRHKITKRGQNVTFRCDPISEHNRLYWYRQTLGQGPEFLTYFQNEAQLEKSRLLSDRFSAERPKGSFSTLEIQRTEQGDSAMYLCASSLARVGAGELFFGEGSRLTVL.

The chain employs TRBV12-5 and TRBJ1-2; D gene unclear. Per the germline V gene, CDR1 is LGHNT and CDR2 is FRNRAP. V was pared by 0 bases and J by 2 bases, with 19 bases between. The CDR3 length is 18 residues. The CDR3 reads CASGLVARVEVINYGYTF. In DNA, the CDR3 is TGTGCTAGTGGTTTGGTAGCCCGAGTGGAAGTCATAAACTATGGCTACACCTTC.

The chain couples TRBV7-2 to TRBJ2-7; 14 nucleotides line up with TRBD2. J was trimmed by 4 bases and V by 3 bases; bases with no gene match: 5. The CDR3 spans 16 residues. From germline, CDR1 is SGHTA and CDR2 FQGNSA. The DNA for the CDR3 is TGTGCCAGCAGCTTTGGACTAGCGGGGGGTTTTTACGAGCAGTACTTC. Encoded protein: CASSFGLAGGFYEQYF.

CDR3: CASSLTGTKGGYTF. The CDR3 nucleotides are TGTGCCAGCAGTTTAACGGGGACGAAGGGAGGCTACACCTTC. V is TRBV12-3 or TRBV12-4 and J is TRBJ1-2; TRBD1 is a possible D gene (5 bases). The CDR3 has 14 amino acids. V was shortened by 2 bases and J by 8 bases, with 15 bases between the two germline ends.

In its sample, this clonotype was seen a few times. V is TRBV6-1 and J is TRBJ2-1; TRBD2 agrees at 11 bases. CDR1 is MNHNS, CDR2 SASEGT, per germline. V gave up 6 bases and J gave up 8 bases; unmatched junction bases: 9. The CDR3 length is 15 residues. The CDR3 region is CASSVAGGPRYEQFF. In DNA form, the CDR3 reads TGTGCCAGCAGCGTAGCGGGGGGGCCGCGGTATGAGCAGTTCTTC.

This clonotype has at least ten counts. This chain uses TRBV7-9 with TRBJ2-4, with TRBD2 matching over 12 bases. After removal of 3 bases from V and 8 bases from J, the junction contained 5 bases not matched to a gene. Germline V gene sequence: CDR1 SEHNR, CDR2 FQNEAQ (reference sequence). The CDR3 length is 15 residues. This chain's CDR3 is CASSLGLAGGDIQYF. The CDR3 DNA reads TGTGCCAGCAGCTTGGGACTAGCGGGCGGGGACATTCAGTACTTC.

This clonotype was detected ten times or more. CDR3 loop: CASSVGTPVSYEQYV. The CDR3 DNA follows: TGTGCCAGCAGTGTGGGGACACCAGTCTCCTACGAGCAGTACGTC. The chain recombines TRBV6-6 with TRBJ2-7; D might be TRBD1 (6 bases). CDR1 is MNHNY and CDR2 is SVGAGI in the germline V gene (reference sequence). The CDR3 consists of 15 residues. Trimming pared 5 bases from V and 0 bases from J, leaving 14 bases between.

This clonotype has a handful of counts. V is TRBV20-1 and J is TRBJ1-1; tentative D call: TRBD1 (5 bases). CDR3 length: 14 residues. Germline V lookup: CDR1 DFQATT, CDR2 SNEGSKA (reference sequence). Trimming removed 6 bases from V and 0 bases from J, with 14 bases in between. CDR3 sequence reads: CSARGAEMNTEAFF. The CDR3 DNA reads TGCAGTGCGCGAGGGGCTGAAATGAACACTGAAGCTTTCTTT.

This clonotype appeared once. The rearrangement uses TRBV5-5 and TRBJ1-4; D not resolved. V dropped 1 base and J dropped 0 bases, with 13 bases sitting between them. Germline CDR1 SGHKS, CDR2 YYEKEE (reference sequence). CDR3 length: 17 residues. CDR3 DNA: TGTGCCAGCAGCTTGACGGGCAGACTTACAACTAATGAAAAACTGTTTTTT. Translated: CASSLTGRLTTNEKLFF.

This sequence joins TRBV29-1 and TRBJ1-1; the D is unclear. Trimming took off 4 bases at V and 6 bases at J, with 9 bases between the two ends. The germline V gene encodes CDR1 SQVTM and CDR2 ANQGSEA. The CDR3 has 11 residues. For the CDR3, the DNA is TGCAGCGTTGGAAGGGTATCTGAAGCTTTCTTT. Amino acid sequence: CSVGRVSEAFF.

Notes on this clonotype: A read error may explain this, as a much larger clone is one base away. The missing conserved phenylalanine or tryptophan at the end of this CDR3 makes a read error likely. This chain links TRBV7-3 with TRBJ2-3, with a tentative D call TRBD2 (6 bases). The CDR3 runs 15 residues. CDR1 and CDR2 from the germline V gene are SGHTA and FQGTGA. Trimming took 5 bases from V and 2 from J, leaving 14 bases between them. Here the CDR3 reads CASSGGTAPTDTQYS. The CDR3 bases are TGTGCCAGCAGCGGGGGGACCGCCCCCACAGATACGCAGTATTCT.

This clonotype was observed a handful of times. The chain recombines TRBV28 with TRBJ1-5; TRBD1 might be the D (5 bases). The germline CDR1 and CDR2 sequences are MDHEN and SYDVKM. CDR3 length: 17 amino acids. Between the trimmed V and J ends, which lost 3 bases and 4 bases, there was a span of 19 bases. Here the CDR3 DNA reads TGTGCCAGCAGTTTTCCTTCAGGGAGTCCAGGGAATCAGCCCCAGCATTTT. It encodes CASSFPSGSPGNQPQHF.

This clonotype was counted a few times. The V gene is TRBV11-2, the J gene TRBJ1-1; no reliable D call. The CDR3 consists of 15 residues. Germline CDR1 reads SGHAT; CDR2 reads FQNNGV. Trimming stripped 0 bases from V and 7 bases from J, with 15 bases between. The CDR3 spells CASSLEAGWLNEAFF. CDR3 bases: TGTGCCAGCAGCTTAGAGGCGGGGTGGTTGAATGAAGCTTTCTTT.

This clonotype showed up just once. It may be a read error: a sequence one base away is much more abundant. The chain combines TRBV7-6 with TRBJ2-2, with 9 positions matching TRBD1. The CDR3 runs to 18 residues. CDR1 is SGHVS and CDR2 is FNYEAQ in the germline V gene. The CDR3 nucleotides are TGTGCCTGCAGCTTTCTACAGGGGGCTAATAGGAACACCGGGGAGCTGTTTTTT. It specifies CACSFLQGANRNTGELFF.